The clone carrying this T cell receptor beta chain was detected once. Its target is not known. Specified treatment: oral pan-JAK inhibitor, 5-10 mg twice daily. Sequencing templates came from extracted RNA that was reverse transcribed into cDNA. Here immunoSEQ multiplex PCR was the method, and the copy in TCRdb shows in-frame clones only, minus some. The sample holds some 180,000 clones, about half seen once. This entry is derived from a study of CD8+ T cells in alopecia areata. The germline V gene encodes CDR1 SGHAT and CDR2 FQNNGV. Trimming cost V 5 bases and J 4 bases, with 6 bases left between them. CDR3 length: 11 amino acids. Findings and limits, study-wide: Shared TCR sequences were less clear between patients than in mice, possibly partly from HLA diversity.

The source is a human donor with alopecia areata. The input for sequencing was CD8+ T cells sorted from blood, taken at approximately week 52, from a patient treated with tofacitinib. The chain uses TRBV11-2 and TRBJ2-7; possibly TRBD2 for D (5 bases). The CDR3 loop is CASSRDYEQYF. The CDR3 coding sequence is TGTGCCAGCAGCCGGGATTACGAGCAGTACTTC.